This paragraph covers one T cell receptor (beta chain) sequence. Its antigen is not identified. Germline V gene sequence: CDR1 SGHRS, CDR2 YFSETQ. The CDR3 extends over 12 amino acids. With 3 bases removed from V and 5 bases from J, the gap between germline ends came to 5 bases. The data belong to a study of graft-versus-host responses after intestinal transplantation. On the study more broadly: Recipients got multivisceral, liver-intestinal, or isolated intestinal transplants. Tacrolimus plus steroids were given to all recipients for around three years, preceded by anti-thymocyte globulin induction.

Clones were sequenced by immunoSEQ multiplex PCR, and TCRdb holds only the in-frame ones, with some missing. This sample has tens of thousands of clones, with around 90% found just once. The sequencing here drew on unstimulated CD8+ T cells sorted from spleen or lymph node cells, taken before intestinal transplant. The chain recombines TRBV5-1 with TRBJ2-2, with no clear D. This TCR was recovered from a human donor who received an intestinal transplant. CDR3 DNA: TGCGCCAGCAGCTCCCGTACCGGGGAGCTGTTTTTT. It codes for CASSSRTGELFF.